This passage covers 29 T cell receptor beta chains from one sample sequenced in a study of response to subunit inactivated influenza vaccine. A single record per CDR3 protein comes from TCRdb applying MiXCR to the RT-PCR reads. Of 150,000 or so distinct CDR3 sequences in the sample, around 10% were seen once. The sequenced sample was CD8+ T cells sorted from PBMCs, obtained less than 25 months after vaccination. These receptors originate from a man aged 50 to 75 who received an inactivated influenza vaccine.

This clonotype showed up just a few times. The J gene is TRBJ1-4, the V gene TRBV6-2 or TRBV6-3; D possibly corresponds to TRBD1 (5 bases). This CDR3 spans 14 amino acids. V lost 5 bases and J 3 bases, leaving 10 bases between the germline ends. Germline values: CDR1 MNHEY, CDR2 SVGEGT. Written as DNA, the CDR3 is TGTGCCAGCAGTGCAGCGGGGGCTAATGAAAAACTGTTTTTT. Its translation is CASSAAGANEKLFF.

V gene TRBV24-1 combines with J gene TRBJ2-2; 7 bases match TRBD1. Germline CDR1 reads KGHDR; CDR2 reads SFDVKD. V lost 9 bases and J lost 7; bases outside the gene matches: 13. The CDR3 consists of 15 residues. CDR3 loop: CATQPTGEGDGELFF. In nucleotides, the CDR3 is TGTGCCACCCAGCCAACAGGGGAAGGAGACGGGGAGCTGTTTTTT.

This clonotype was seen many times. The chain is built from TRBV4-1 and TRBJ2-3; a possible D gene is TRBD1 (7 bases). This CDR3 has 17 residues. V was trimmed by 1 base and J by 6 bases, leaving 20 bases between them. CDR1 and CDR2 from the germline V gene are MGHRA and YSYEKL. CDR3 protein: CASSQAQRGTAWDTQYF. The CDR3 DNA reads as TGCGCCAGCAGCCAAGCCCAACGGGGGACAGCTTGGGATACGCAGTATTTT.

The CDR3 reads CSVTGFLGKNIQYF. CDR3 nucleotide sequence: TGCAGCGTTACAGGCTTTTTGGGCAAAAACATTCAGTACTTC. The genes are TRBV29-1 and TRBJ2-4; TRBD1 is a possible D gene (5 bases). V gave up 5 bases and J gave up 3 bases, with 14 bases separating them. Germline V gives CDR1 SQVTM, CDR2 ANQGSEA. CDR3 size: 14 residues.

The chain couples TRBV14 to TRBJ2-1; 8 bases line up with TRBD2. Trimming at V came to 3 bases and at J to 8 bases, leaving 15 bases not matched to a gene. Per the germline V gene, CDR1 is SGHDN and CDR2 is FVKESK. CDR3 length: 17 residues. CDR3 in DNA: TGTGCCAGCAGCCAGCGTTTTCGGGGGGGTTTGCTGCATGAGCAGTTCTTC. Translated: CASSQRFRGGLLHEQFF.

V gene TRBV13 combines with J gene TRBJ2-1, with TRBD2 identical over 8 bases. The V and J ends lost 5 bases and 6 bases, in that order; junction bases with no gene match: 12. Germline loops: CDR1 PRHDT, CDR2 FYEKMQ (reference sequence). CDR3 length equals 16 residues. CDR3 nucleotide sequence: TGTGCCAGCAGCCCCCGTTACGGGAGGGCGCCCAATGAGCAGTTCTTC. It is translated as CASSPRYGRAPNEQFF.

With regard to this clonotype: A much more abundant neighbour one base away suggests this may be a read error. The chain links TRBV25-1 to TRBJ1-1; tentative D call: TRBD1 (5 bases). The CDR3 spans 14 residues. V shed 7 bases and J shed 0 bases, with 12 bases lying between them. Germline CDR1 and CDR2: MGHDK and SYGVNS. As DNA, the CDR3 is TGTGCCAGCACCCCGGGGGGAATGAACACTGAAGCTTTCTTT. It encodes CASTPGGMNTEAFF.

V is TRBV30 and J is TRBJ2-5; no clear D. Trimming took 0 bases from V and 7 from J, leaving 9 bases between them. In germline, CDR1 is GTSNPN, CDR2 SVGIG (reference sequence). The CDR3 totals 12 residues. CDR3 bases: TGTGCCTGGAGTGTGACGCCGAGGACCCAGTACTTC. This encodes CAWSVTPRTQYF.

CDR3: CASSLAPGTGALMEQYF. For the CDR3, the DNA is TGTGCCAGCAGCTTAGCCCCCGGGACAGGGGCCCTTATGGAGCAGTACTTC. The V and J genes are TRBV7-9 and TRBJ2-7; 10 nucleotides align to TRBD1. CDR1 is SEHNR, CDR2 FQNEAQ, per germline (reference sequence). The V gene end was trimmed by 0 bases and the J gene end by 7 bases; junction bases not matched to a gene: 12. CDR3 size: 17 residues.

A few counts support this clonotype. The rearrangement links TRBV6-2 or TRBV6-3 to TRBJ1-5; D is unresolved. Per the germline V gene, CDR1 is MNHEY and CDR2 is SVGEGT. V lost 4 bases and J lost 3, with 10 bases in between. This CDR3 comprises 14 residues. The CDR3 nucleotides are TGTGCCAGCAGTTCCGCGGGAGTCAATCAGCCCCAGCATTTT. The encoded protein is CASSSAGVNQPQHF.

The rearrangement uses TRBV7-9 and TRBJ1-2; D is unresolved. The CDR3 loop spans 14 amino acids. Deletions cut 6 bases from V and 2 bases from J, with 13 bases between. The germline V gene encodes CDR1 SEHNR and CDR2 FQNEAQ (reference sequence). The CDR3 nucleotides are TGTGCCAGCAGGTCACCCGGAGGAAACTATGGCTACACCTTC. Its protein product is CASRSPGGNYGYTF.

The table lists this clonotype with many counts. The chain links TRBV7-8 to TRBJ2-5; 7 nucleotides agree with TRBD2. This CDR3 comprises 13 residues. Germline V gene lookup returns CDR1 SGHVS and CDR2 FQNEAQ. The J segment lost 2 bases and the V segment lost 6 bases, leaving 3 bases of the junction unmatched. The CDR3 DNA sequence: TGTGCCAGCAGACCAGCGGGACAAGAGACCCAGTACTTC. This codes for CASRPAGQETQYF.

The genes are TRBV10-3 and TRBJ2-1; 7 bases align to TRBD1. V lost 2 bases, J lost 1 base, and 8 bases stayed unmatched. This CDR3 spans 17 amino acids. Germline V gene lookup returns CDR1 ENHRY and CDR2 SYGVKD. The CDR3 DNA follows: TGTGCCATCAGTGAGCCAGGGCTGGGACAGTCCTACAATGAGCAGTTCTTC. It codes for CAISEPGLGQSYNEQFF.

CDR3 region: CASSLESDTQYF. The DNA for the CDR3 is TGTGCCAGCAGCCTTGAATCAGATACGCAGTATTTT. The rearrangement links TRBV3-1 to TRBJ2-3; D remains ambiguous. V was trimmed by 4 bases and J by 4 bases, leaving 6 bases between them. This CDR3 spans 12 amino acids. Germline V gene data show CDR1 as LGHDT and CDR2 as YNNKEL (reference sequence).

This clonotype was recorded at least ten times. The chain couples TRBV7-6 to TRBJ2-1; TRBD2 matches 10 bases. The CDR3 is 18 amino acids. With 2 bases clipped from V and 6 bases from J, the junction kept 13 bases outside the gene matches. Germline V gene lookup returns CDR1 SGHVS and CDR2 FNYEAQ. CDR3 amino acids: CASSLFLAGVFPPNEQFF. In nucleotides, the CDR3 is TGTGCCAGCAGCTTATTCCTAGCGGGAGTTTTCCCTCCCAATGAGCAGTTCTTC.

The chain is built from TRBV11-2 and TRBJ2-7, with D tentatively TRBD1 (6 bases). CDR1 SGHAT and CDR2 FQNNGV come from the germline V gene. Between the trimmed V and J ends, which lost 2 bases and 5 bases, there was a span of 13 bases. This CDR3 is 14 amino acids long. The CDR3 sequence is CASSLWQGYNEQYF. The CDR3 bases are TGTGCCAGCAGCTTATGGCAGGGGTACAACGAGCAGTACTTC. Combining the CDR3 with reference TRBV11-2 and TRBJ2-7 gives the whole variable domain EAGVAQSPRYKIIEKRQSVAFWCNPISGHATLYWYQQILGQGPKLLIQFQNNGVVDDSQLPKDRFSAERLKGVDSTLKIQPAKLEDSAVYLCASSLWQGYNEQYFGPGTRLTVT.

This clonotype was seen only a few times. V usage is TRBV7-9 and J usage is TRBJ2-2, with 7 bases lining up with TRBD1. The CDR3 is 17 residues long. Germline CDR1 and CDR2: SEHNR and FQNEAQ (reference sequence). The ends lost 0 bases at V and 6 bases at J; junction bases unmatched: 10. CDR3 nucleotides: TGTGCCAGCAGCTTAGCACCGACAGGGATCTTTTCCGGGGAGCTGTTTTTT. Its translation is CASSLAPTGIFSGELFF. The whole variable domain, filled in from reference TRBV7-9 and TRBJ2-2, reads DTGVSQNPRHKITKRGQNVTFRCDPISEHNRLYWYRQTLGQGPEFLTYFQNEAQLEKSRLLSDRFSAERPKGSFSTLEIQRTEQGDSAMYLCASSLAPTGIFSGELFFGEGSRLTVL.

The V and J genes are TRBV2 and TRBJ2-2, with a possible D match to TRBD1 (6 bases). Germline values: CDR1 SNHLY, CDR2 FYNNEI. V was shortened by 9 bases and J by 3 bases, with 11 bases between the two germline ends. CDR3 length equals 13 residues. CDR3 coding DNA: TGTGCCAGGAGAAACAGGGACACCGGGGAGCTGTTTTTT. Translating gives CARRNRDTGELFF.

The chain is built from TRBV20-1 and TRBJ2-7, with TRBD1 matching 7 bases. The CDR3 runs 14 residues. CDR1 is DFQATT and CDR2 is SNEGSKA in the germline V gene (reference sequence). V lost 4 bases, J lost 1 base, and 7 bases stayed unmatched. The CDR3 sequence: CSATRQGSSYEQYF. Written as DNA, the CDR3 is TGCAGTGCTACGCGACAGGGTAGTTCCTACGAGCAGTACTTC.

This sequence joins TRBV2 and TRBJ2-6, with D possibly called TRBD1 or TRBD2 (5 bases each). Trimming removed 8 bases from V and 0 bases from J, with 14 bases in between. Germline V gene lookup returns CDR1 SNHLY and CDR2 FYNNEI. CDR3 size: 16 residues. The CDR3 coding sequence is TGTGCCAGCTTCATGATGGGGGACTCTGGGGCCAACGTCCTGACTTTC. Residues: CASFMMGDSGANVLTF.

Many counts were recorded for this clonotype. CDR3: CASSLETGELFF. CDR3 DNA: TGTGCCAGCAGCTTGGAAACCGGGGAGCTGTTTTTT. The chain combines TRBV5-4 with TRBJ2-2; D call uncertain. The CDR3 spans 12 residues. V was trimmed by 0 bases and J by 5 bases, leaving 2 bases between them. Germline V gene data show CDR1 as SGHNT and CDR2 as YYREEE (reference sequence).

The chain employs TRBV7-9 and TRBJ2-1; D is tentatively TRBD1 or TRBD2 (5 bases each). V gave up 3 bases and J gave up 2 bases, with 14 bases separating them. Germline V gene sequence: CDR1 SEHNR, CDR2 FQNEAQ (reference sequence). The CDR3 consists of 16 residues. The CDR3 bases are TGTGCCAGCAGCTTGGGGATCGGGGACGCCTACAATGAGCAGTTCTTC. Translating it yields CASSLGIGDAYNEQFF.

The table lists this clonotype with a few counts. This rearrangement joins TRBV4-2 to TRBJ2-1; no reliable D call. V lost 2 bases and J lost 4, with 12 bases in between. Germline V lookup: CDR1 LGHNA, CDR2 YNFKEQ. CDR3 length: 15 residues. CDR3 sequence (DNA): TGTGCCAGCAGCCAAACTATTAGCCGGTACAATGAGCAGTTCTTC. Its protein is CASSQTISRYNEQFF.

This clonotype was counted a few times. The chain links TRBV7-2 to TRBJ2-5; TRBD1 aligns across 9 bases. Trimming at V came to 4 bases and at J to 2 bases, leaving 5 bases not matched to a gene. This CDR3 spans 15 amino acids. Per the germline V gene, CDR1 is SGHTA and CDR2 is FQGNSA. CDR3 loop: CASSSDRGIQETQYF. For the CDR3, the DNA is TGTGCCAGCAGCTCGGACAGGGGAATTCAAGAGACCCAGTACTTC.

This chain uses TRBV6-2 or TRBV6-3 with TRBJ2-1; 7 positions agree with TRBD1. CDR3 length equals 17 residues. V lost 2 bases, J lost 0 bases, and 7 bases stayed unmatched. Germline CDR1 MNHEY, CDR2 SVGEGT. Here the CDR3 DNA reads TGTGCCAGCAGTTACCTCACAGGGGTGGGCTCCTACAATGAGCAGTTCTTC. This translates into CASSYLTGVGSYNEQFF.

To note about this clonotype: The junction does not match germline at one end; this may be a read error. This chain connects TRBV4-1 to TRBJ2-3, with 11 bases that match TRBD1. Looked up from germline, CDR1 is MGHRA and CDR2 is YSYEKL. The CDR3 consists of 16 residues. This CDR3 is CASSQGTGGGTDTRYF. CDR3 DNA sequence: TGCGCCAGCAGCCAGGGGACAGGGGGAGGCACAGATACGCGGTATTTT.

The gene calls are TRBV13 and TRBJ2-1; D gene ambiguous. V lost 2 bases to trimming and J lost 8 bases, with 10 bases between them. Germline V gives CDR1 PRHDT, CDR2 FYEKMQ (reference sequence). The CDR3 has 13 residues. CDR3 coding DNA: TGTGCCAGCAGCTTACCCCTGGCTCATGAGCAGTTCTTC. It encodes CASSLPLAHEQFF. Full variable domain (outside the CDR3, taken from reference TRBV13 and TRBJ2-1): AAGVIQSPRHLIKEKRETATLKCYPIPRHDTVYWYQQGPGQDPQFLISFYEKMQSDKGSIPDRFSAQQFSDYHSELNMSSLELGDSALYFCASSLPLAHEQFFGPGTRLTVL.

This clonotype occurred a few times. The DNA of the CDR3 is TGCGCCAGCAGCCAAGAATGGGGGGCCCCGGGGGAGACCCAGTACTTC. It is translated as CASSQEWGAPGETQYF. The chain is built from TRBV4-3 and TRBJ2-5; D is perhaps TRBD1 or TRBD2 (6 bases each). The germline gives CDR1 LGHNA, CDR2 YSLEER. This CDR3 is built from 16 residues. The ends were cut back, 0 bases at V and 5 bases at J, with 16 bases in the middle.

This chain links TRBV2 with TRBJ2-1, with 15 bases that match TRBD2. The CDR3 contains 19 residues. Trimming at V came to 7 bases and at J to 1 base, leaving 11 bases not matched to a gene. Germline CDR1 and CDR2: SNHLY and FYNNEI. The CDR3 sequence: CASMEDGLAGGPSYNEQFF. In DNA form, the CDR3 reads TGTGCCAGCATGGAGGACGGACTAGCGGGGGGGCCGTCCTACAATGAGCAGTTCTTC.